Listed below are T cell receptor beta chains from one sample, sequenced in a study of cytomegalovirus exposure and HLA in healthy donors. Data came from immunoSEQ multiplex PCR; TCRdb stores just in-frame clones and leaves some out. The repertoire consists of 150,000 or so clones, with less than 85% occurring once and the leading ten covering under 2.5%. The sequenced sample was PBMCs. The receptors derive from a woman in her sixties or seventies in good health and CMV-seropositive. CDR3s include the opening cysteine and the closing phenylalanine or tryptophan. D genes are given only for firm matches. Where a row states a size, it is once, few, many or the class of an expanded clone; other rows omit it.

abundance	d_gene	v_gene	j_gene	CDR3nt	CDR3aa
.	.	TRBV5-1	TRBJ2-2	TGCGCCAGCAGCTTGGCTGGAGGGGGCTTTGTCGGGGAGCTGTTTTTT	CASSLAGGGFVGELFF
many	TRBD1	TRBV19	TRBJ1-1	TGTGCCAGTATGTACCGGGACAGGCACACTGAAGCTTTCTTT	CASMYRDRHTEAFF
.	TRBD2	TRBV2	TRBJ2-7	TGTGCCATCCCATCGGGCGGGAGGGCCGGCGAGCAGTACTTC	CAIPSGGRAGEQYF
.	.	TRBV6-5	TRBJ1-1	TGTGCCAGCAGTTACTCGGAGGCGTGGAGGAACACTGAAGCTTTCTTT	CASSYSEAWRNTEAFF
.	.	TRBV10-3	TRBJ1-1	TGTGCCATCACCCCGGGCCACGGGGTGAACACTGAAGCTTTCTTT	CAITPGHGVNTEAFF
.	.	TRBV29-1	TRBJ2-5	TGCAGCGCTGCGGCAGGGGCGTTGTATGAGACCCAGTACTTC	CSAAAGALYETQYF
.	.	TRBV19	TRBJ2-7	TGTGCCAGTAGACGGGAGCCCGGGTCCTACGAGCAGTACTTC	CASRREPGSYEQYF
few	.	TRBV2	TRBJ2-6	TGTGCCAGCAGTGAAGCGAGATATGCTGGGGCCAACGTCCTGACTTTC	CASSEARYAGANVLTF
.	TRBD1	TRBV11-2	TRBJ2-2	TGTGCCAGCAGCGTAAGCAGGGGGCTTGACGGGGAGCTGTTTTTT	CASSVSRGLDGELFF
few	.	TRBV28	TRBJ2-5	TGTGCCAGCAGAGAGACAGGTTTCCAAGAGACCCAGTACTTC	CASRETGFQETQYF
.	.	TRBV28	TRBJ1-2	TGTGCCAGCAGGACTCAAGGAGCTTATGGCTACACCTTC	CASRTQGAYGYTF
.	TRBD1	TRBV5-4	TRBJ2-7	TGTGCCAGCAGCTTAAGAGGGGGCCCTAGCTCCTACGAGCAGTACTTC	CASSLRGGPSSYEQYF
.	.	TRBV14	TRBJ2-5	TGTGCCAGCAGCCAACAAAGAGGGGACACCGACCAAGAGACCCAGTACTTC	CASSQQRGDTDQETQYF
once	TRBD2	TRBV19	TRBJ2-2	TGTGCCAGTAGTTTGCCCATAGCGGGGGGCGGGGAGCTGTTTTTT	CASSLPIAGGGELFF
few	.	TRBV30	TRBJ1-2	TGTGCCTGGAAGCAGGTTGGCTACACCTTC	CAWKQVGYTF
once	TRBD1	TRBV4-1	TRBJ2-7	TGCGCCAGCAGCCAAGGGGACAGGGGATCGCAGTACTTC	CASSQGDRGSQYF
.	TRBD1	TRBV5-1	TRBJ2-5	TGCGCCAGTAGGACTACAGGGGGCGCTGAGACCCAGTACTTC	CASRTTGGAETQYF
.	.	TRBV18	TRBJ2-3	TGTGCCAGCTCCCCCCTAAGTAGCACAGATACGCAGTATTTT	CASSPLSSTDTQYF
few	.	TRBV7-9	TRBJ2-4	TGTGCCAGCAGCTCACCGCCCAGGATGGAAAACATTCAGTACTTC	CASSSPPRMENIQYF
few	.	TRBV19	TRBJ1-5	TGTGCCAGTAGTATCGTAGGGGGTGGTCAGCCCCAGCATTTT	CASSIVGGGQPQHF
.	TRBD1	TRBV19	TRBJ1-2	TGTGCCAGTAGTATTTGGGGACAGCAAAACTATGGCTACACCTTC	CASSIWGQQNYGYTF
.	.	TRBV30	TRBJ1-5	TGTGCCTGGAGTGCCCAAGTCACAAATCAGCCCCAGCATTTT	CAWSAQVTNQPQHF
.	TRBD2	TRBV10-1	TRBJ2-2	TGCGCCAGCAGCCAAGGACTAGCGAACACCGGGGAGCTGTTTTTT	CASSQGLANTGELFF
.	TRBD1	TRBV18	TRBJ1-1	TGTGCCAGCTCACCGGGACAGGGTTCCACTGAAGCTTTCTTT	CASSPGQGSTEAFF
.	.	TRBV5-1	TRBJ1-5	TGCGCCAGCAGGCTCGGGGAGGGGGGTCAGCCCCAGCATTTT	CASRLGEGGQPQHF
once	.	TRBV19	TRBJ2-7	TGTGCCAGTAGTACCCGGGACATCTCCCACGAGCAGTACTTC	CASSTRDISHEQYF
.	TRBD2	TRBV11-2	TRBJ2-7	TGTGCCAGCAGTCTGACTAGCGGGAGGAGTGAGCAGTACTTC	CASSLTSGRSEQYF
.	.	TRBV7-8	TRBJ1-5	TGTGCCAGCAGCTTAGATCCAAATCAGCCCCAGCATTTT	CASSLDPNQPQHF
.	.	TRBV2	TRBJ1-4	TGTGCCAGCAGTGAAGCCGGGGGGCGTAATGAAAAACTGTTTTTT	CASSEAGGRNEKLFF
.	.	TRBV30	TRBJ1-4	TGTGCCTGGAGTGTACGGTCTTCTTATAATGAAAAACTGTTTTTT	CAWSVRSSYNEKLFF
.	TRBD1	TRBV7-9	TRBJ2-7	TGTGCCAGCAGCCCCCATGACAGGGCCGAGCAGTACTTC	CASSPHDRAEQYF
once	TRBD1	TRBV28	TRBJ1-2	TGTGCCAGCAGTTACCCGGTTGGGACAGATTATGGCTACACCTTC	CASSYPVGTDYGYTF
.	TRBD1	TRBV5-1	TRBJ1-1	TGCGCCAGCAGCTTTAACAGGGGGCGGGGCGGCACTGAAGCTTTCTTT	CASSFNRGRGGTEAFF
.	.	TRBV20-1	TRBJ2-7	TGCAGTGCCGGGTTGAGCTACGAGCAGTACTTC	CSAGLSYEQYF
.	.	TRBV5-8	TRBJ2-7	TGTGCCAGCAGCTTGATCCACTCCTACGAGCAGTACTTC	CASSLIHSYEQYF
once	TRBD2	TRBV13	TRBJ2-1	TGTGCCAGCAGCGCCGGACTAGCGGGGCCTTCCTACAATGAGCAGTTCTTC	CASSAGLAGPSYNEQFF
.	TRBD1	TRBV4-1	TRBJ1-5	TGCGCCAGCAGCCACACCGGGACAGGGGGTTATCAGCCCCAGCATTTT	CASSHTGTGGYQPQHF
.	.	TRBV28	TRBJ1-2	TGTGCCAGCGGCCTCGGAGGATTCGGCTACACCTTC	CASGLGGFGYTF
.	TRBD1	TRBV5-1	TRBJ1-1	TGCGCCAGCAGCATTGTCCCGGGACAGGGCACCACTCCCATGAACACTGAAGCTTTCTTT	CASSIVPGQGTTPMNTEAFF
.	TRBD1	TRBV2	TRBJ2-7	TGTGCCAGCAGTGAAGCGGACAGGGAAACCGACGAGCAGTACTTC	CASSEADRETDEQYF
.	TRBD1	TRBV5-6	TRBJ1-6	TGTGCCAGCAGCGAGGGACAGGTGAATTCACCCCTCCACTTT	CASSEGQVNSPLHF
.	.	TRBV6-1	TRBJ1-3	TGTGCCAGCAGATGGACAGTCGGAAACACCATATATTTT	CASRWTVGNTIYF
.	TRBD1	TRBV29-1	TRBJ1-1	TGCAGCGTTGAGACAGGGTTGAACACTGAAGCTTTCTTT	CSVETGLNTEAFF
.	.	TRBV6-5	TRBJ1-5	TGTGCCAGCAGGGGTACGGGGGGCGGCCAGCCCCAGCATTTT	CASRGTGGGQPQHF
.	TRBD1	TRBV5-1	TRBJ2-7	TGCGCCAGCAGCGTCTCGGGACAGGGCTACTACGAGCAGTACTTC	CASSVSGQGYYEQYF
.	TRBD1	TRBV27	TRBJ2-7	TGTGCCAGCAAATGGACAGGGAGCTATGAGCAGTACTTC	CASKWTGSYEQYF
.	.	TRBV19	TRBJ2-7	TGTGCCAGTAGTATAGATGACAGACCCTACGAGCAGTACTTC	CASSIDDRPYEQYF
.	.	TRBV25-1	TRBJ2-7	TGTGCCAGCAGTGAGCCGACCGGGACGGTACTAGCCGAGCAGTACTTC	CASSEPTGTVLAEQYF
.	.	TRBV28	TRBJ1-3	TGTGCCAGCAGTTCCCTTGTAAACACCATATATTTT	CASSSLVNTIYF
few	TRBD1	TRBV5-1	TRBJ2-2	TGCGCCAGCAGCCAGGGACAGGGCGGCACCGGGGAGCTGTTTTTT	CASSQGQGGTGELFF
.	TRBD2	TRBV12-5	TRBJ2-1	TGTGCTAGTGGTTTAAGCGGGACGATACGGTTCTTC	CASGLSGTIRFF